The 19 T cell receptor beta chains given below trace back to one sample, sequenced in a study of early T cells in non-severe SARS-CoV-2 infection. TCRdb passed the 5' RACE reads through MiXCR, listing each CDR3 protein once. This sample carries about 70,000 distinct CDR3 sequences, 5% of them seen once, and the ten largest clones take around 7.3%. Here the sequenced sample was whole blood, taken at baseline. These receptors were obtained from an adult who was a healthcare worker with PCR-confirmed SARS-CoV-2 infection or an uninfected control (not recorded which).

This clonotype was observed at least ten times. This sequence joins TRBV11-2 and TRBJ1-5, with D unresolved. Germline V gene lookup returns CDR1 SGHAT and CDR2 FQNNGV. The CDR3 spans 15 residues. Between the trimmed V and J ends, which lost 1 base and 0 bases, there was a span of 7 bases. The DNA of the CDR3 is TGTGCCAGCAGCTTAGTCCCAGATAGCAATCAGCCCCAGCATTTT. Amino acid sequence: CASSLVPDSNQPQHF.

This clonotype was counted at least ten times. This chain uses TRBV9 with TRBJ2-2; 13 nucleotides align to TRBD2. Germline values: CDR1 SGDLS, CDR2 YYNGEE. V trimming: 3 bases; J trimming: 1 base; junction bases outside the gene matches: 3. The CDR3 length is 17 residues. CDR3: CASSDGLAGVNTGELFF. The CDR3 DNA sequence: TGTGCCAGCAGCGACGGACTAGCGGGGGTGAACACCGGGGAGCTGTTTTTT.

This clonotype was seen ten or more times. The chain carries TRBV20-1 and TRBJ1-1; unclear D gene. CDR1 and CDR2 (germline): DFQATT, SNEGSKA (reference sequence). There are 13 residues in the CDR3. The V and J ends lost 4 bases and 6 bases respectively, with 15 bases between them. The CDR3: CSAIRIKSSEAFF. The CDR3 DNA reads TGCAGTGCTATCCGGATAAAAAGTTCTGAAGCTTTCTTT.

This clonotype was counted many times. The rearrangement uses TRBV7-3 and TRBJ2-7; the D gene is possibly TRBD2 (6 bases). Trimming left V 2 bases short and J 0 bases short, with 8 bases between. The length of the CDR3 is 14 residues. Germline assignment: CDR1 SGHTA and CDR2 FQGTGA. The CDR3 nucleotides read TGTGCCAGCAGCTTAGCGGGGCCCTCCTACGAGCAGTACTTC. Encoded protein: CASSLAGPSYEQYF. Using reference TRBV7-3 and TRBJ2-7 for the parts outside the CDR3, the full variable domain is GAGVSQTPSNKVTEKGKYVELRCDPISGHTALYWYRQSLGQGPEFLIYFQGTGAADDSGLPNDRFFAVRPEGSVSTLKIQRTERGDSAVYLCASSLAGPSYEQYFGPGTRLTVT.

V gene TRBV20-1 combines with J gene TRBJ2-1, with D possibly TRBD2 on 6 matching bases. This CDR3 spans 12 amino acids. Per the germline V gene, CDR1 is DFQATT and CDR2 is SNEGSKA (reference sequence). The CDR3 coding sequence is TGCAGGGCGGGACCTATGGACAATGAGCAGTTCTTC. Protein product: CRAGPMDNEQFF.

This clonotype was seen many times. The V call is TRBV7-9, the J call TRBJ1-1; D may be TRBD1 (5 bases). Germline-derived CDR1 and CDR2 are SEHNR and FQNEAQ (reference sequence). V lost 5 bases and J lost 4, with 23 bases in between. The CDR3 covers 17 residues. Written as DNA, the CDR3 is TGTGCCAGCAGCGACCATAATATACGGGGGATTTCCACTGAAGCTTTCTTT. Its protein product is CASSDHNIRGISTEAFF.

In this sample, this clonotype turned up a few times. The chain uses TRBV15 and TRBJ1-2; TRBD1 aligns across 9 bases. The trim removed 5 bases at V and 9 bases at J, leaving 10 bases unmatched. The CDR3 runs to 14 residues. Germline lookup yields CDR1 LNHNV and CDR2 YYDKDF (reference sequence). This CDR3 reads CATSPRRTGVSYTF. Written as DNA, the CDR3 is TGTGCCACCAGCCCCCGCCGGACAGGGGTTAGCTACACCTTC.

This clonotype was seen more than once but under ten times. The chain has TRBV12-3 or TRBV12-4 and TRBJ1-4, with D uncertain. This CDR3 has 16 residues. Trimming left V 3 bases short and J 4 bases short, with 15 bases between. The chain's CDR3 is CASSFGRTLYNEKLFF. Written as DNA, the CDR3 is TGTGCCAGCAGTTTCGGGAGGACTCTCTATAATGAAAAACTGTTTTTT.

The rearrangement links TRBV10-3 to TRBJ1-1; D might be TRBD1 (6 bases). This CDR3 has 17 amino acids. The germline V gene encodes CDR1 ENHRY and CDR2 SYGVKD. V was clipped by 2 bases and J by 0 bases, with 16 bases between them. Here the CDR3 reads CAISELQGSQMNTEAFF. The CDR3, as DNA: TGTGCCATCAGTGAGCTACAGGGATCCCAAATGAACACTGAAGCTTTCTTT.

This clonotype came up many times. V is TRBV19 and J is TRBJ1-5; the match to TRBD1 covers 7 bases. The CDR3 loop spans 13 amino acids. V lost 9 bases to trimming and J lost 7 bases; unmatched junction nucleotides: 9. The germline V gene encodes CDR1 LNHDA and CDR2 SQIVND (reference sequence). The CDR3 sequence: CASTDRVAQPQHF. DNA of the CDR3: TGTGCCAGCACCGACAGGGTGGCACAGCCCCAGCATTTT. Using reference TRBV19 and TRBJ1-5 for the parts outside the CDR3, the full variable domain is DGGITQSPKYLFRKEGQNVTLSCEQNLNHDAMYWYRQDPGQGLRLIYYSQIVNDFQKGDIAEGYSVSREKKESFPLTVTSAQKNPTAFYLCASTDRVAQPQHFGDGTRLSIL.

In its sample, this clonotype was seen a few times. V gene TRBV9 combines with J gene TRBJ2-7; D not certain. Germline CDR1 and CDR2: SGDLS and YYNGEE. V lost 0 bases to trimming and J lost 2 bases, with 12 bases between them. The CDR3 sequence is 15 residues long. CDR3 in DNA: TGTGCCAGCAGCGTAGCAGAAATCGGGCCCTACGAGCAGTACTTC. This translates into CASSVAEIGPYEQYF.

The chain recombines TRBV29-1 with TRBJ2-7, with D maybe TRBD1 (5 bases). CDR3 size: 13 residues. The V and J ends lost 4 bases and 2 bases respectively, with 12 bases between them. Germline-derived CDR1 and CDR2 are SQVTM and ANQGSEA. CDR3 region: CSVAVTAAYEQYF. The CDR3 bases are TGCAGCGTTGCCGTGACAGCAGCCTACGAGCAGTACTTC.

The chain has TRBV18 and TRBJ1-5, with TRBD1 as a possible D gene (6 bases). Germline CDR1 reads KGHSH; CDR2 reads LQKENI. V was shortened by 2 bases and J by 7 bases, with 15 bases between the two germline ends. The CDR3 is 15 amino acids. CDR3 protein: CASSPEVRGGQPQHF. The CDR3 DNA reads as TGTGCCAGCTCACCAGAGGTCAGGGGCGGCCAGCCCCAGCATTTT. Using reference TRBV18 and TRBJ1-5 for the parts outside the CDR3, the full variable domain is NAGVMQNPRHLVRRRGQEARLRCSPMKGHSHVYWYRQLPEEGLKFMVYLQKENIIDESGMPKERFSAEFPKEGPSILRIQQVVRGDSAAYFCASSPEVRGGQPQHFGDGTRLSIL.

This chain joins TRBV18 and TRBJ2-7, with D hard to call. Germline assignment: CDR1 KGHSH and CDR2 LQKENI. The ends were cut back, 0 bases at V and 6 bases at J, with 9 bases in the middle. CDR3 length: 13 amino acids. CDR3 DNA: TGTGCCAGCTCACCACCGATCGGTTCCGAGCAGTACTTC. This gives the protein CASSPPIGSEQYF.

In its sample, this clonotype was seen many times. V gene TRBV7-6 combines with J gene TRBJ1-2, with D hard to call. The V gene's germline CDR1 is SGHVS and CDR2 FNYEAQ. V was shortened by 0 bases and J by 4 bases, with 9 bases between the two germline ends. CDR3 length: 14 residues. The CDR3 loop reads CASSLAQGSYGYTF. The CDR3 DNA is TGTGCCAGCAGCTTAGCCCAAGGAAGCTATGGCTACACCTTC.

CDR3 in amino acids: CASSLATGPGVAFF. CDR3 nucleotides: TGTGCCAGCAGCTTAGCCACAGGGCCAGGGGTAGCTTTCTTT. The chain combines TRBV7-9 with TRBJ1-1, with a tentative D call TRBD1 (6 bases). CDR1 and CDR2 (germline): SEHNR, FQNEAQ (reference sequence). The germline V and J ends were trimmed by 0 bases and 10 bases, with 15 bases remaining between them. This CDR3 is built from 14 residues.

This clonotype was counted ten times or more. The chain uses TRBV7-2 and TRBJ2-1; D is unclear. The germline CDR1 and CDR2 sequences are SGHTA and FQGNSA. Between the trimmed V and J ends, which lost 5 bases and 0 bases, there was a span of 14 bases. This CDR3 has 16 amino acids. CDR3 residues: CASSPYRASSYNEQFF. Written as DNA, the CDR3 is TGTGCCAGCAGCCCTTACAGAGCGAGCTCCTACAATGAGCAGTTCTTC.

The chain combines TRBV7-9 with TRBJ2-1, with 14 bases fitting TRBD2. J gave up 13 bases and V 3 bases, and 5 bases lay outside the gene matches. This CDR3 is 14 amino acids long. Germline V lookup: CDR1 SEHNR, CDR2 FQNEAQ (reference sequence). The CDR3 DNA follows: TGTGCCAGCAGCTTGGACGGGACTAGCGGGAGCCAGTTCTTC. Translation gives CASSLDGTSGSQFF.

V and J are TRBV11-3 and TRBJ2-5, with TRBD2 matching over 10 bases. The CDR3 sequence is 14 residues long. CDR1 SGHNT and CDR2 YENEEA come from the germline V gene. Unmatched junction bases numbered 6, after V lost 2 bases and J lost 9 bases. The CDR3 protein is CASSLTSGTEAQYF. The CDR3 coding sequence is TGTGCCAGCAGCTTAACTAGCGGGACGGAGGCCCAGTACTTC. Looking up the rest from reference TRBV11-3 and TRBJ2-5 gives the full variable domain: EAGVVQSPRYKIIEKKQPVAFWCNPISGHNTLYWYLQNLGQGPELLIRYENEEAVDDSQLPKDRFSAERLKGVDSTLKIQPAELGDSAVYLCASSLTSGTEAQYFGPGTRLLVL.